This TCR beta chain was recorded in a study of cytomegalovirus exposure and HLA in healthy donors. Per the germline V gene, CDR1 is SGHRS and CDR2 is YFSETQ. The CDR3 is made up of 15 amino acids. The ends lost 4 bases at V and 4 bases at J; junction bases unmatched: 6. The PCR made use of 60 Vbeta and 13 Jbeta primers. Per the original methods: In a later analysis, the count reached about 75 million unique TCR beta chains, with 9 million to 11 million shared. TCRdb's copy holds only in-frame clones and misses some; the assay was immunoSEQ multiplex PCR. V and J calls and clone size are copied from that table; D and trimming were computed from the DNA. The profile shows around 110,000 clones, 81% of them singletons.

The chain is built from TRBV5-1 and TRBJ1-2, with 11 bases that match TRBD1. Sample: PBMCs. The receptor's source is a woman in her thirties in good health and CMV-seronegative. CDR3 sequence: CASSPWTGGTYGYTF. The CDR3 DNA reads as TGCGCCAGCAGCCCTTGGACAGGGGGCACCTATGGCTACACCTTC.